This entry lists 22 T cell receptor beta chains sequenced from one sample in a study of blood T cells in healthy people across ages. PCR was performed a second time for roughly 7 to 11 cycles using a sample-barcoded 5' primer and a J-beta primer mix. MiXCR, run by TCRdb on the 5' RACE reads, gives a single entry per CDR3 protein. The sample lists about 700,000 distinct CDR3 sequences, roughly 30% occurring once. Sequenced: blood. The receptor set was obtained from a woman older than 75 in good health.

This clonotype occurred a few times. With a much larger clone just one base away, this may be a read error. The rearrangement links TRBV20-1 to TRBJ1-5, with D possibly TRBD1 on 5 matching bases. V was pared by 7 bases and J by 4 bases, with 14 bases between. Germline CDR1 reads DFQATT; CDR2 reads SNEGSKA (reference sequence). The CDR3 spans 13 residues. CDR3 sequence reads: CSERGGPNQPQHF. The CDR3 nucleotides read TGCAGTGAACGGGGGGGTCCTAATCAGCCCCAGCATTTT.

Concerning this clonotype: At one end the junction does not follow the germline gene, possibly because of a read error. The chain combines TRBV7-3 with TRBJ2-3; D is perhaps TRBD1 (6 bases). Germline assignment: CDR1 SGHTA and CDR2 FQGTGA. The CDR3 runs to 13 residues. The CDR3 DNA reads TGTGCCAGCAGCTTAATGGGGGCAGATACGCGGTATTTT. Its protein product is CASSLMGADTRYF.

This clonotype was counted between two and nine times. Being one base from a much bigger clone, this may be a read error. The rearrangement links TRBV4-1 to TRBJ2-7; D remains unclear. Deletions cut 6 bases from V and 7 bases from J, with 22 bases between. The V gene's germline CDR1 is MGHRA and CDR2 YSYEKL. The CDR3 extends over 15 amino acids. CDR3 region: CASRLLVAIHNEQYF. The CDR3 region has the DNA TGCGCCAGCAGACTCCTAGTAGCTATCCACAATGAGCAGTACTTC.

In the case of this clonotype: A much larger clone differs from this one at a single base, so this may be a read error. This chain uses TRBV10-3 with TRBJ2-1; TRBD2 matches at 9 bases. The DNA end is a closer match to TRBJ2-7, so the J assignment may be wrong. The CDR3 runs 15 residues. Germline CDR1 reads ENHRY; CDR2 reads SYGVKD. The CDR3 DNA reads TGTGCCATCAGGGGTAGCGGGGGTTTCTACAATGAGCAGTACTTC. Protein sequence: CAIRGSGGFYNEQYF.

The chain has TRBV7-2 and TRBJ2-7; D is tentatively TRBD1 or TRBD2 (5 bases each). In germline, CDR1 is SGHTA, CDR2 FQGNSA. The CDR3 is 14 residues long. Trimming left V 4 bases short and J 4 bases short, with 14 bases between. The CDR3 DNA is TGTGCCAGCAGCTCCGGGACGAGGGAATACGAGCAGTACTTC. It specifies CASSSGTREYEQYF.

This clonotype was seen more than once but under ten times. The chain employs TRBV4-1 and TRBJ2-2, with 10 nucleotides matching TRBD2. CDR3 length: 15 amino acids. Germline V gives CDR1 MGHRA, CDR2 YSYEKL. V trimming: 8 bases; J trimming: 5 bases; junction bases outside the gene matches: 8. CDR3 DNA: TGCGCCAGCCTCCCTGAGCGGGGGGGGACCGGGGAGCTGTTTTTT. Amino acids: CASLPERGGTGELFF.

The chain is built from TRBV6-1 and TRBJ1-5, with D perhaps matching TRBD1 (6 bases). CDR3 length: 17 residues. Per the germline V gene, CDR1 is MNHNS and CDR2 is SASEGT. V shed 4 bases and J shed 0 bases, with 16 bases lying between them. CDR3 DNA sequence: TGTGCCAGCAGTGTAGGGGGGCCTTGGGGTAGCAATCAGCCCCAGCATTTT. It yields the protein CASSVGGPWGSNQPQHF.

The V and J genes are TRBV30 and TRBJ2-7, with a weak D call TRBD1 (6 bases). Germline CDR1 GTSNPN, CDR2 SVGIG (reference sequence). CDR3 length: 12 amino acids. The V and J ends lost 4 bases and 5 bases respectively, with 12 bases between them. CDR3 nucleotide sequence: TGTGCCTGGACACAGGGTATGCACGAGCAGTACTTC. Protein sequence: CAWTQGMHEQYF.

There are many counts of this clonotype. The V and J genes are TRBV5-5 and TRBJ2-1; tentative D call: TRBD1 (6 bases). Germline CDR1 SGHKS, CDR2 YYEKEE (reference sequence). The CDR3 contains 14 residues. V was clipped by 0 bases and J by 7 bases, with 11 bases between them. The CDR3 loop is CASSLDRARNEQFF. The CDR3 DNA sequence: TGTGCCAGCAGCTTGGACAGGGCAAGGAATGAGCAGTTCTTC.

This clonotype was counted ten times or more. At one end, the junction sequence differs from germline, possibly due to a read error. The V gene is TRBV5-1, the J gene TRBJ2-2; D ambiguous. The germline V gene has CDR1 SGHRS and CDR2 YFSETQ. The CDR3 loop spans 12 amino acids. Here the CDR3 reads CASSLDTGELFF. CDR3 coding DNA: TGTGCCAGCAGCTTAGACACCGGGGAGCTGTTTTTT.

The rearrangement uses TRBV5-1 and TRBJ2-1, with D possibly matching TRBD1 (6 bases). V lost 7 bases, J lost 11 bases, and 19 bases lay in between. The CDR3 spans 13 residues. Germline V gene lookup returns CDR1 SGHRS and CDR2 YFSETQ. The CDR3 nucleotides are TGCGCCAGCGGTTGGGACAAGTCCTACAAGCAGTTCTTC. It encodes CASGWDKSYKQFF.

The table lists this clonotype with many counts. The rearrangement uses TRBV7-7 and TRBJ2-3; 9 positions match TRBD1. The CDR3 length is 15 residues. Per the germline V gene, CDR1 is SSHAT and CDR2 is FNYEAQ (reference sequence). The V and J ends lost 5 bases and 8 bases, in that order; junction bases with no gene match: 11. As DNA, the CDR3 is TGTGCCAGCAGCCCAGCCGGGACAGGGAGTGTTACGCAGTATTTT. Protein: CASSPAGTGSVTQYF.

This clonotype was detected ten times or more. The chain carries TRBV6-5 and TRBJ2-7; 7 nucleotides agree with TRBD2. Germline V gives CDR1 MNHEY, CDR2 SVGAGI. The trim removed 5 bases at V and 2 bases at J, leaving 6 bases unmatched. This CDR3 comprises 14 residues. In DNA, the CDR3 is TGTGCCAGCAGTAGGGAGGGGTCGGCCTACGAGCAGTACTTC. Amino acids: CASSREGSAYEQYF.

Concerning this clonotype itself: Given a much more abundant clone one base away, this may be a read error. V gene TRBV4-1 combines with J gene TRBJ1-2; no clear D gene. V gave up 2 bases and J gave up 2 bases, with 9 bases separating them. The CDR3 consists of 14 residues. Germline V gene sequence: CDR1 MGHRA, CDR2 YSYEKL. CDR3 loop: CASSQFIGNYGYTF. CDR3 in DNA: TGCGCCAGCAGCCAATTCATAGGGAACTATGGCTACACCTTC.

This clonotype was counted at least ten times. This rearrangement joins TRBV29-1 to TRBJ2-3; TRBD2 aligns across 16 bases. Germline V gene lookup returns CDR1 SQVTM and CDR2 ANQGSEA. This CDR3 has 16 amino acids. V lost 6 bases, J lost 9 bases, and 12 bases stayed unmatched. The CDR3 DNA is TGCAGCGTCCACGGGACTAGCGGGGGGGCCCAGAGCACGCAGTATTTT. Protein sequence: CSVHGTSGGAQSTQYF.

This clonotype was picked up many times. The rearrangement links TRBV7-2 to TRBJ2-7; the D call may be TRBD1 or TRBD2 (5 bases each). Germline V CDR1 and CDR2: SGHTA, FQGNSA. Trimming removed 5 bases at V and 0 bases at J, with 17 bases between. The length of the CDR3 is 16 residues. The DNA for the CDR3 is TGTGCCAGCAGCCCCGAGGTGGGGACGAGCTCCTACGAGCAGTACTTC. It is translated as CASSPEVGTSSYEQYF.

CDR3 nucleotide sequence: TGCAGCGCCAAGCGGTGGGGGGTCCTTGATTCCGAGCAGTTCTTC. It yields the protein CSAKRWGVLDSEQFF. This chain connects TRBV29-1 to TRBJ2-1; weak D call: TRBD2 (6 bases). Germline CDR1 SQVTM, CDR2 ANQGSEA. CDR3 length equals 15 residues. V lost 7 bases and J lost 10, with 26 bases in between.

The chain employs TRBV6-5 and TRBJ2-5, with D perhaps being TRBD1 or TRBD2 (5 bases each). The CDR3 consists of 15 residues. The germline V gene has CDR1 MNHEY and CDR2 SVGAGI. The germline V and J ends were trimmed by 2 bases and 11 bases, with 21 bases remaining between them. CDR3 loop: CASSYLPGTYNEQYF. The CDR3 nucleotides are TGTGCCAGCAGTTACCTGCCCGGGACCTACAATGAGCAGTACTTC.

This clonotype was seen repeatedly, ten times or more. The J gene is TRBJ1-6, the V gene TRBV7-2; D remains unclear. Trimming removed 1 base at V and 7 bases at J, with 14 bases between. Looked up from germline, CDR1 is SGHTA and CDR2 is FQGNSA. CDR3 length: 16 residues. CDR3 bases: TGTGCCAGCAGCTTAGGGGCGATTCGGGGAAATTCACCCCTCCACTTT. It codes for CASSLGAIRGNSPLHF.

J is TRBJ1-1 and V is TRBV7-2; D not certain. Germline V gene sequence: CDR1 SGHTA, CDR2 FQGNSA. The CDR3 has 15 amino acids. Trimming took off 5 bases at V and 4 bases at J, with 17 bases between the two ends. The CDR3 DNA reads TGTGCCAGCAGCAAATCTCGGGGTATGGGCACTGAAGCTTTCTTT. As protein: CASSKSRGMGTEAFF.

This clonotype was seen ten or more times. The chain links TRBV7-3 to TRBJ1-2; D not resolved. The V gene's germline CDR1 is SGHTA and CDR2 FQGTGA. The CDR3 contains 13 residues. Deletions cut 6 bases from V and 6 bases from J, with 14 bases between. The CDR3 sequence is CASSQQIGHGYTF. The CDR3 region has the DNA TGTGCCAGCAGTCAGCAGATAGGACATGGCTACACCTTC.

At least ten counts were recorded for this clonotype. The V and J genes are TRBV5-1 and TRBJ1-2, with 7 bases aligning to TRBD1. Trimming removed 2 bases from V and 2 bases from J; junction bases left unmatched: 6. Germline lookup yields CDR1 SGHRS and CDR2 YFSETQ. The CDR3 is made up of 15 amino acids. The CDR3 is CASSFRQGANYGYTF. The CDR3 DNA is TGCGCCAGCAGCTTCCGACAGGGCGCAAACTATGGCTACACCTTC.